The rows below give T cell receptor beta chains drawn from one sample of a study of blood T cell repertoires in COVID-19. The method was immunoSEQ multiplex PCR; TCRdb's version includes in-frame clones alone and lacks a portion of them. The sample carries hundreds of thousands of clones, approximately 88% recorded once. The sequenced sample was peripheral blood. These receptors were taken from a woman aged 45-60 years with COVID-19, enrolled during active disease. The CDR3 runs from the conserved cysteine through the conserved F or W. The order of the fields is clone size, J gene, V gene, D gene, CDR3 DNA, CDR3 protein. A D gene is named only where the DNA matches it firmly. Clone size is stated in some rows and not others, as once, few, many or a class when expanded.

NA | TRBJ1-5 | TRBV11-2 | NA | TGTGCCAGCAGCTTGTCGGGAGGTCATCAGCCCCAGCATTTT | CASSLSGGHQPQHF
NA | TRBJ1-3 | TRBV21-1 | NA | TGTGCCAGCAGCAAAGCGCGGGGTGCAGGAAACACCATATATTTT | CASSKARGAGNTIYF
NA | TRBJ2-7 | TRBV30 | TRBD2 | TGTGCCTGGAGGAGGGCGAGGACTAGCGGGGACCCTCGCGAGCAGTACTTC | CAWRRARTSGDPREQYF
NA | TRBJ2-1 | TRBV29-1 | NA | TGCAGCGTTGCCGGCGGGGGCCCCTACAATGAGCAGTTCTTC | CSVAGGGPYNEQFF
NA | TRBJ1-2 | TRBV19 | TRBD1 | TGTGCCAGTAGCCCGACAGGGACAGGCTATGGCTACACCTTC | CASSPTGTGYGYTF
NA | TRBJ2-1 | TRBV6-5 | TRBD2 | TGTGCCAGCAGTTTATCTGTAGCGGGTTACCACAATGAGCAGTTCTTC | CASSLSVAGYHNEQFF
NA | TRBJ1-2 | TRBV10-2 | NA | TGCGCCAGCAGTGCAGCTAACAGGGATTTGACCTATGGCTACACCTTC | CASSAANRDLTYGYTF
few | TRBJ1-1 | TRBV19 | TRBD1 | TGTGCCAGTAGTTCGGGACAGGCAGCGGCTGAAGCTTTCTTT | CASSSGQAAAEAFF
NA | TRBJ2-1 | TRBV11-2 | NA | TGTGCCAGCAGCTTTGGCGGGGAGGCCCACAATGAGCAGTTCTTC | CASSFGGEAHNEQFF
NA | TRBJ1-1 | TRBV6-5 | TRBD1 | TGTGCCAGCCTTGGGACAGGGCGGGCGGGGACTGAAGCTTTCTTT | CASLGTGRAGTEAFF
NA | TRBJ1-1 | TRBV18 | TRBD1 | TGTGCCAGCCGTAGGTCGACAGGGAAAACTGAAGCTTTCTTT | CASRRSTGKTEAFF
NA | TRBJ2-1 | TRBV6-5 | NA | TGTGCCAGCAGGGACTGGAATGAGCAGTTCTTC | CASRDWNEQFF
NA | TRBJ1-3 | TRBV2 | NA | TGTGCCAGCAGTGGGCAGGGAAACACCATATATTTT | CASSGQGNTIYF
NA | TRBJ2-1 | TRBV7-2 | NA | TGTGCCAGCAGCTTAGTATCGTCGTCCGAGCAGTTCTTC | CASSLVSSSEQFF
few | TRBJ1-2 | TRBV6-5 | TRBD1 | TGTGCCAGCACGAGGCAGACAGGGGGTAACTATGGCTACACCTTC | CASTRQTGGNYGYTF
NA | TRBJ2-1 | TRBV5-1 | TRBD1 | TGCGCCAGCAGCCCAGGAGACAGGGCGCCGTTCTTC | CASSPGDRAPFF
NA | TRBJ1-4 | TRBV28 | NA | TGTGCCAGCAGTTCCCCGGGGGGATTACGTGAAAAACTGTTTTTT | CASSSPGGLREKLFF
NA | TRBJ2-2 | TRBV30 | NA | TGTGCCTGGAGTGTCAGGGTTCTCACCGGGGAGCTGTTTTTT | CAWSVRVLTGELFF
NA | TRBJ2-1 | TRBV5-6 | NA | TGTGCCAGCAGCTTTATGAGCTACAATGAGCAGTTCTTC | CASSFMSYNEQFF
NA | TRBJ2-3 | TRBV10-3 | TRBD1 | TGTGCCATCAGTGACATGGGGACAGGTGCCAACACAGATACGCAGTATTTT | CAISDMGTGANTDTQYF
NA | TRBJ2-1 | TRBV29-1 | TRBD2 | TGCAGCGGGCGGGAGAACTACCTCCAGTTCTTC | CSGRENYLQFF
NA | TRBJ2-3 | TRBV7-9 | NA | TGTGCCAGCAGGCCTATTTCCACAGATACGCAGTATTTT | CASRPISTDTQYF
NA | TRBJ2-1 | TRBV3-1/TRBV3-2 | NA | TGTGCCAGCAGCCAAGTTAGTAGGGGCTACAATGAGCAGTTCTTC | CASSQVSRGYNEQFF
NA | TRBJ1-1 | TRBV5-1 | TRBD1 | TGCGCCAGCAGTTTGATCCAGGGGGCTGGGGAAGCTTTCTTT | CASSLIQGAGEAFF
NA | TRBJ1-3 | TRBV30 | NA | TGTGCCTGGAGTGAGGCAGGGATATATGGAAACACCATATATTTT | CAWSEAGIYGNTIYF
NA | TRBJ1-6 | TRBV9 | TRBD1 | TGTGCCAGCAGCCCGACAGGGAGCGGATCACCCCTCCACTTT | CASSPTGSGSPLHF
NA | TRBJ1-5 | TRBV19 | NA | TGTGCCAGTACCTCGTTAGGGGAGGGCAATCAGCCCCAGCATTTT | CASTSLGEGNQPQHF
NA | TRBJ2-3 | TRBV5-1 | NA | TGCGCCAGCAGCCCCACTCGAGGGTACACAGATACGCAGTATTTT | CASSPTRGYTDTQYF
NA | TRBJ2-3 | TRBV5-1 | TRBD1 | TGCGCCAGCAGCCCTAATGGACAGGGGCGCACAGATACGCAGTATTTT | CASSPNGQGRTDTQYF
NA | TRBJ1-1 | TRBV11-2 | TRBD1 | TGTGCCAGCAGCTTCGAAGGACAGGGCGGGGGTTTCTTT | CASSFEGQGGGFF
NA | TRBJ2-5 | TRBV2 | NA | TGTGCCAGCTACGACCCGAGCGTAACGAAGACCCAGTACTTC | CASYDPSVTKTQYF
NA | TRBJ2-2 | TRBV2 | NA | TGTGCCAGCGCACAGTCCCCAACCAAGAACACCGGGGAGCTGTTTTTT | CASAQSPTKNTGELFF
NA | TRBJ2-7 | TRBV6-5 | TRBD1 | TGTGCCAGCAGCCCGACAGGGGGTTCCAACGAGCAGTACTTC | CASSPTGGSNEQYF
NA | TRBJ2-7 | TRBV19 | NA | TGTGCCAGTAGGACCGGACAAGCTGGATACGAGCAGTACTTC | CASRTGQAGYEQYF
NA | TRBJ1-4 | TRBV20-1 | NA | TGCAGTGCTAGCAATAATGAAAAACTGTTTTTT | CSASNNEKLFF
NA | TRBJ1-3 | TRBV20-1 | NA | TGCAGTGCTAGACAAGGAAACACCATATATTTT | CSARQGNTIYF
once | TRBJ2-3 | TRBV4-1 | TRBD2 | TGCGCCAGCAGCCAAGGGACTAGCGGGGGGGCGTTAGATACGCAGTATTTT | CASSQGTSGGALDTQYF
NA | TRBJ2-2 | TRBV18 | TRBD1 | TGTGCCAGCTCACCACCACCGGGACAGTACACCGGGGAGCTGTTTTTT | CASSPPPGQYTGELFF
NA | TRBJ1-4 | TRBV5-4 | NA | TGTGCCAGCAGCTCTACAGGATTTAATGAAAAACTGTTTTTT | CASSSTGFNEKLFF
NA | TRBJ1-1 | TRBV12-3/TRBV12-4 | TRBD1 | TGTGCCAGCAGTCCGGGACAGGGGGCTGAAGCTTTCTTT | CASSPGQGAEAFF
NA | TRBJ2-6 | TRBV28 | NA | TGTGCCGCACTGGGGGGGCCTGGGGCCAACGTCCTGACTTTC | CAALGGPGANVLTF
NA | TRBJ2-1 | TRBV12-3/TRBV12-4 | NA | TGTGCCAGCAGTTTATCTCGAGGCAATGAGCAGTTCTTC | CASSLSRGNEQFF
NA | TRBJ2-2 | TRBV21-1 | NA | TGTGCCAGCGTCCAGGGGTGGGAAAGGGGGCTGGATAACGGGGAGCTGTTTTTT | CASVQGWERGLDNGELFF
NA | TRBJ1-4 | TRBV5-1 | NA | TGCGCCAGCAGCTCACACTTTCGACAGAATGAAAAACTGTTTTTT | CASSSHFRQNEKLFF
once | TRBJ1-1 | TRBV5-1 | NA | TGCGCCAGCAGCTTGGGAGGGATGAGTGGCACTGAAGCTTTCTTT | CASSLGGMSGTEAFF
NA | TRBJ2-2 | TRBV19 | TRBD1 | TGTGCCAGTACCTATACGGGACAGGGGACCGGGGAGCTGTTTTTT | CASTYTGQGTGELFF
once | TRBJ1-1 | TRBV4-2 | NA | TGTGCCAGCAGCCGTCGCATGGGGGGGGACACTGAAGCTTTCTTT | CASSRRMGGDTEAFF
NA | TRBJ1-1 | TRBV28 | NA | TGTGCCAGCCAACAGGACCCGGACACTGAAGCTTTCTTT | CASQQDPDTEAFF
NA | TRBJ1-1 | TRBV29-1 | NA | TGCAGCGTTGAAAGGAGGCCGCAAGGGGCTTTCTTT | CSVERRPQGAFF
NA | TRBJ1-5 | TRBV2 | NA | TGTGCCAGCAGCGACGGACAGCTCAATCAGCCCCAGCATTTT | CASSDGQLNQPQHF
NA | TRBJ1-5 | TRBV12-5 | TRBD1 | TGTGCTAGTGGATCCGACAGGGGTGAGCAGCCCCAGCATTTT | CASGSDRGEQPQHF
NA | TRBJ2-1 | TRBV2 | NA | TGTGCCAGCAGTGTCTCGCCAGCCTACAATGAGCAGTTCTTC | CASSVSPAYNEQFF
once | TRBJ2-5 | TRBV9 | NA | TGTGCCAGCAGCGTAGTGCCGGAAGAGACCCAGTACTTC | CASSVVPEETQYF
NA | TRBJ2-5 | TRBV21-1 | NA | TGTGCCAGCAGCAAGTGGGGACAGAGGGAGACCCAGTACTTC | CASSKWGQRETQYF
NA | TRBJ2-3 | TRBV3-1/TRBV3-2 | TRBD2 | TGTGCCAGCAGCCAAGCGGGGGGGACGGATACGCAGTATTTT | CASSQAGGTDTQYF
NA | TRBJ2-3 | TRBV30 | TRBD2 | TGTGCCTTAGATAGCGGGGTCCCCCCAGATACGCAGTATTTT | CALDSGVPPDTQYF
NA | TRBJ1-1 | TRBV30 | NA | TGTGCCTGGGCCTTCAGTTCGAACACTGAAGCTTTCTTT | CAWAFSSNTEAFF
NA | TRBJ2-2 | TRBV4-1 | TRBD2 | TGCGCCAGCAGCCAAAAGCGGGGGGGCTACGGGGAGCTGTTTTTT | CASSQKRGGYGELFF
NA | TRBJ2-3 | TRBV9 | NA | TGTGCCAGCAGCGTAGAGGGAGGCACAGATACGCAGTATTTT | CASSVEGGTDTQYF